The next 5 T cell receptor beta chains were all read from a single sample in a study of blood T cell repertoires in COVID-19. The data were produced by immunoSEQ multiplex PCR, yet TCRdb's version contains in-frame clones alone and is incomplete. The sample has roughly 60,000 clones, just under 80% seen once. Sequenced input: peripheral blood. The source of these receptors is a human donor in a cohort sampled during active COVID-19.

This chain uses TRBV27 with TRBJ1-2; D ambiguous. Per germline, CDR1 MNHEY and CDR2 SMNVEV (reference sequence). Trimming took off 3 bases at V and 0 bases at J, with 8 bases between the two ends. This CDR3 has 14 residues. CDR3 sequence: CASSLSRSNYGYTF. CDR3 nucleotides: TGTGCCAGCAGTTTGTCACGGTCTAACTATGGCTACACCTTC.

The chain uses TRBV30 and TRBJ1-1, with D possibly being TRBD1 (5 bases). This CDR3 region has 12 residues. CDR1 and CDR2 (germline): GTSNPN, SVGIG (reference sequence). Trimming removed 8 bases at V and 11 bases at J, with 21 bases between. The CDR3 protein is CATDGGLGRAFF. The CDR3 DNA is TGTGCCACGGACGGGGGACTCGGGAGGGCTTTCTTT.

The rearrangement joins TRBV6-5 to TRBJ2-2; D remains unclear. Trimming took 2 bases from V and 3 from J, leaving 4 bases between them. The CDR3 has 13 amino acids. In germline, CDR1 is MNHEY, CDR2 SVGAGI. The DNA of the CDR3 is TGTGCCAGCAGTTACGTAGACACCGGGGAGCTGTTTTTT. This gives the protein CASSYVDTGELFF.

V usage is TRBV9 and J usage is TRBJ2-1; maybe TRBD1 (6 bases). Deletions cut 7 bases from V and 2 bases from J, with 10 bases between. CDR1 is SGDLS and CDR2 is YYNGEE in the germline V gene. The CDR3 is 13 amino acids. CDR3 region: CASSTGTYNEQFF. CDR3 sequence (DNA): TGTGCCAGCTCTACAGGGACCTACAATGAGCAGTTCTTC.

The chain has TRBV19 and TRBJ1-2; D call uncertain. The CDR3 has 15 residues. Germline CDR1 LNHDA, CDR2 SQIVND (reference sequence). V lost 6 bases to trimming and J lost 5 bases, with 19 bases between them. The CDR3 DNA sequence: TGTGCCAGTAGGGAACGCCGCGGAGATACGTATGGCTACACCTTC. Protein: CASRERRGDTYGYTF.